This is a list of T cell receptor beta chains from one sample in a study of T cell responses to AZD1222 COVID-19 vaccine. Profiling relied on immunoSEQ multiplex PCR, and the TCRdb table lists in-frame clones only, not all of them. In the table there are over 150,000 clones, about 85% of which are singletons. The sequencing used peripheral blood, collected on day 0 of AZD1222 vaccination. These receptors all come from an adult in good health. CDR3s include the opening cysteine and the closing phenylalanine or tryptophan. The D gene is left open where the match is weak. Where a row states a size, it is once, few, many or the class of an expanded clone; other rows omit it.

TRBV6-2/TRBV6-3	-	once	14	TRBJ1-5	CASSPSDSNQPQHF	TGTGCCAGCAGTCCATCCGACAGCAATCAGCCCCAGCATTTT
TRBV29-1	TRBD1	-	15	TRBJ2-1	CSAKPTGGIGYEQFF	TGCAGCGCCAAGCCGACAGGGGGCATTGGATATGAGCAGTTCTTC
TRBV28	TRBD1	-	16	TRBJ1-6	CASSLPQGAGDSPLHF	TGTGCCAGCAGTTTACCGCAGGGGGCAGGGGATTCACCCCTCCACTTT
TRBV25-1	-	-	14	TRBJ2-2	CASRDTGSTGELFF	TGTGCCAGCAGGGACACCGGATCGACCGGGGAGCTGTTTTTT
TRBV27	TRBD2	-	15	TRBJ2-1	CASSFSRGTSSEQFF	TGTGCCAGCAGTTTTTCGCGGGGGACTAGCAGTGAGCAGTTCTTC
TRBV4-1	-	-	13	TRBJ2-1	CASSQEGRSEQFF	TGCGCCAGCAGCCAAGAGGGGCGGAGTGAGCAGTTCTTC
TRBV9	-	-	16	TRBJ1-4	CASSVALRDSNEKLFF	TGTGCCAGCAGCGTAGCCCTCAGGGACTCTAATGAAAAACTGTTTTTT
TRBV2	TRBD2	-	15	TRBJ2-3	CASSDGTSGGGTQYF	TGTGCCAGCAGCGATGGGACTAGCGGGGGGGGTACGCAGTATTTT
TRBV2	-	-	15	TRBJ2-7	CASNLGPGAAYEQYF	TGTGCCAGCAACCTAGGCCCAGGAGCGGCCTACGAGCAGTACTTC
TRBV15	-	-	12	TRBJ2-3	CATSSHLGAQYF	TGTGCCACCAGCAGCCATCTTGGCGCGCAGTATTTT
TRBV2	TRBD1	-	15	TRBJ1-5	CASSEQGANNQPQHF	TGTGCCAGCAGCGAACAGGGGGCGAACAATCAGCCCCAGCATTTT
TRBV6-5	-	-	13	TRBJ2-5	CASSSWGEETQYF	TGTGCCAGCAGTTCTTGGGGTGAGGAGACCCAGTACTTC
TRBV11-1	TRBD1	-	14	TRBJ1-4	CASSSTGADEKLFF	TGTGCCAGCAGCTCAACAGGGGCAGACGAAAAACTGTTTTTT
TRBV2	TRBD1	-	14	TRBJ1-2	CASTDRGLNYGYTF	TGTGCCAGCACGGACAGGGGGCTGAACTATGGCTACACCTTC